This entry concerns a single TCR beta chain. Its target is not known. This CDR3 contains 14 residues. The V segment lost 2 bases and the J segment 5 bases; nucleotides outside the gene matches: 3. Germline values: CDR1 LNHNV, CDR2 YYDKDF (reference sequence). Naive CD8 populations comprised CD45RO-negative cells positively selected for CCR7, excluding terminally differentiated effector memory CD45RA+ cells. Donors were Caucasian adults residing in Nashville, Tennessee, USA. The sample comes from a study of shared clonotypes between healthy human individuals. Whole-study context: Researchers assigned three CD4 naive, three CD4 memory, two CD8 naive and one CD8 memory plate to each donor.

Repertoires were generated with immunoSEQ multiplex PCR, while TCRdb's copy carries only in-frame clones and drops some. The data show approximately 1.9 million clones, 93% seen once. Findings and caveats of the study: Sampling was confined to blood; repertoires within tissues likely differ. Clonotypes which were not shared had lower generation probabilities than clonotypes that all four donors shared.

Sequenced input: naive CD8+ T cells from PBMCs. V usage is TRBV15 and J usage is TRBJ2-5; the match to TRBD2 covers 9 bases. The sequence was collected from a young man in good health. Some clones in this sample may be carry-over from other donors' samples. The CDR3 loop reads CATSRPGLAETQYF. The CDR3 DNA sequence: TGTGCCACCAGCAGACCCGGACTAGCGGAGACCCAGTACTTC.